The 11 T cell receptor beta chains below were found in one sample sequenced in a study of blood T cell repertoires in COVID-19. Repertoires were generated with immunoSEQ multiplex PCR, while TCRdb's copy carries only in-frame clones and drops some. The sample consists of 120,000 to 150,000 clones, under 80% of them appearing once. Sequenced material: peripheral blood. The receptors were sampled from a man older than 75 with acute or convalescent COVID-19.

The rearrangement joins TRBV6-2 or TRBV6-3 to TRBJ2-3, with TRBD2 matching over 8 bases. Trimming took 2 bases from V and 2 from J; bases not matched to a gene: 6. The CDR3 contains 16 residues. Germline loops: CDR1 MNHEY, CDR2 SVGEGT. As DNA, the CDR3 is TGTGCCAGCAGTTACGGGAGTAGCGGGGACACAGATACGCAGTATTTT. It specifies CASSYGSSGDTDTQYF.

The genes are TRBV18 and TRBJ1-2, with TRBD1 identical over 8 bases. V lost 5 bases and J lost 8; bases outside the gene matches: 4. Germline CDR1 and CDR2: KGHSH and LQKENI. The CDR3 has 12 residues. The chain's CDR3 is CASSTGQAGYTF. The CDR3 bases are TGTGCCAGCTCAACGGGACAGGCGGGCTACACCTTC.

Only a few counts were recorded for this clone. This chain connects TRBV21-1 to TRBJ2-7; TRBD1, the table's D call, lacks a check against the DNA. TRBV21-1 is deemed a pseudogene. The CDR3 is 13 residues long. This chain's CDR3 is CASSTDRDYEQYF. In DNA, the CDR3 is TGTGCCAGCAGCACGGACAGGGACTACGAGCAGTACTTC.

This clone was counted once. This chain links TRBV7-2 with TRBJ2-1; TRBD2 is a possible D gene (6 bases). Trimming shortened V by 4 bases and J by 5 bases, and 15 bases separated the two germline ends. This CDR3 spans 15 amino acids. Germline V gives CDR1 SGHTA, CDR2 FQGNSA. The CDR3 reads CASSSPLGGNNEQFF. CDR3 DNA sequence: TGTGCCAGCAGCTCCCCCCTGGGGGGAAACAATGAGCAGTTCTTC.

The chain links TRBV12-3 or TRBV12-4 to TRBJ1-1, with no clear D. This CDR3 has 13 residues. The ends were cut back, 3 bases at V and 1 base at J, with 6 bases in the middle. The CDR3 protein is CASSLAPNTEAFF. CDR3 sequence (DNA): TGTGCCAGCAGTTTGGCCCCGAACACTGAAGCTTTCTTT.

The genes are TRBV30 and TRBJ2-2; no firm D call. V lost 2 bases to trimming and J lost 7 bases, with 8 bases between them. CDR3 length equals 12 residues. CDR1 is GTSNPN and CDR2 is SVGIG in the germline V gene (reference sequence). As DNA, the CDR3 is TGTGCCTGGAGTAATGGCCACGGGGAGCTGTTTTTT. As protein: CAWSNGHGELFF.

This clone was counted between two and nine times. V is TRBV24-1 and J is TRBJ2-1; 10 positions match TRBD2. The CDR3 has 14 amino acids. After removal of 9 bases from V and 7 bases from J, the junction contained 8 bases not matched to a gene. Germline-derived CDR1 and CDR2 are KGHDR and SFDVKD. CDR3 DNA sequence: TGTGCCACCGGAGCTAGCGGGGGTTGGAATGAGCAGTTCTTC. Its protein is CATGASGGWNEQFF.

The rearrangement joins TRBV29-1 to TRBJ1-2; the match to TRBD1 covers 10 bases. Germline CDR1 and CDR2: SQVTM and ANQGSEA. Trimming cost V 4 bases and J 5 bases; bases outside gene matches: 10. The CDR3 spans 15 residues. The CDR3 protein is CSVVILRDRGYGYTF. For the CDR3, the DNA is TGCAGCGTTGTAATTCTCCGGGACAGGGGATATGGCTACACCTTC.

J is TRBJ2-4 and V is TRBV5-8; a possible D gene is TRBD2 (7 bases). This CDR3 has 15 residues. Per the germline V gene, CDR1 is SGHTS and CDR2 is YDEGEE. Trimming cost V 1 base and J 5 bases, with 13 bases left between them. In nucleotides, the CDR3 is TGTGCCAGCAGCTTGCGGGGAGGGGGGCAAAACATTCAGTACTTC. Translated, it gives CASSLRGGGQNIQYF.

The rearrangement links TRBV19 to TRBJ2-2; maybe TRBD1 (7 bases). The V end was cut by 7 bases, the J end by 6 bases, with 18 bases between. The CDR3 length is 15 residues. Germline CDR1 is LNHDA and CDR2 is SQIVND (reference sequence). The CDR3 DNA reads TGTGCCAGTACCACACGAGGCAGGGGGGCCGGGGAGCTGTTTTTT. Translation: CASTTRGRGAGELFF.

The chain recombines TRBV9 with TRBJ2-1; no definite D call. Germline assignment: CDR1 SGDLS and CDR2 YYNGEE. The ends were cut back, 3 bases at V and 2 bases at J, with 12 bases in the middle. The CDR3 covers 15 residues. The CDR3 is CASSEIGGAYNEQFF. In DNA form, the CDR3 reads TGTGCCAGCAGCGAGATTGGCGGCGCCTACAATGAGCAGTTCTTC.